This TCR beta chain was observed in a study of early T cells in non-severe SARS-CoV-2 infection. About the study: Alpha and beta chains were unpaired, from unsorted whole-blood bulk RNA.

This clonotype has just a few counts. What it binds is unknown. Findings of the study overall: The study's VDJdb matching favored anti-spike CD8 responses and missed private and CD4 specificities.

Individual cDNA molecules each received unique molecular identifiers attached to them. TCRdb passed the 5' RACE reads through MiXCR, listing each CDR3 protein once. The sample includes about 50,000 distinct CDR3 sequences, approximately 15% of them seen just once. The sequencing used whole blood, collected at baseline. The receptor was isolated from an adult who was a healthcare worker with PCR-confirmed SARS-CoV-2 infection or an uninfected control (not recorded which).

CDR3 amino acids: CASSREGEDNTGELFF. The CDR3 region has the DNA TGTGCCAGCAGCCGAGAGGGGGAGGATAACACCGGGGAGCTGTTTTTT. V is TRBV11-3 and J is TRBJ2-2, with D perhaps matching TRBD1 or TRBD2 (6 bases each). Germline lookup yields CDR1 SGHNT and CDR2 YENEEA. V dropped 5 bases and J dropped 2 bases, with 15 bases sitting between them. This CDR3 contains 16 residues.